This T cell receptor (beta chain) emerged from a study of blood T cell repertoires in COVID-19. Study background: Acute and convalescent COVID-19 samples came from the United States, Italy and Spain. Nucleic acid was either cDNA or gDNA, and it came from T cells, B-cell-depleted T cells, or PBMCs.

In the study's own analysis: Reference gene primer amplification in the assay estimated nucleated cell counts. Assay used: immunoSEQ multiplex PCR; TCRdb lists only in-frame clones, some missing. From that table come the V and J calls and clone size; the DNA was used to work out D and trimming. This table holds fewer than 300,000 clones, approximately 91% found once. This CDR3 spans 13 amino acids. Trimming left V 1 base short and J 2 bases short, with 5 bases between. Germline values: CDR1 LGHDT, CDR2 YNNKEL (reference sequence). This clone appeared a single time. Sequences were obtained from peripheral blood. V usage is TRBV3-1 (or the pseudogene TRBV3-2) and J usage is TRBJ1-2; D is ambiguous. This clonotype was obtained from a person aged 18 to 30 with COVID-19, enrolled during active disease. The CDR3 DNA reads TGTGCCAGCAGCCAAGCACAGAACTATGGCTACACCTTC. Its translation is CASSQAQNYGYTF.